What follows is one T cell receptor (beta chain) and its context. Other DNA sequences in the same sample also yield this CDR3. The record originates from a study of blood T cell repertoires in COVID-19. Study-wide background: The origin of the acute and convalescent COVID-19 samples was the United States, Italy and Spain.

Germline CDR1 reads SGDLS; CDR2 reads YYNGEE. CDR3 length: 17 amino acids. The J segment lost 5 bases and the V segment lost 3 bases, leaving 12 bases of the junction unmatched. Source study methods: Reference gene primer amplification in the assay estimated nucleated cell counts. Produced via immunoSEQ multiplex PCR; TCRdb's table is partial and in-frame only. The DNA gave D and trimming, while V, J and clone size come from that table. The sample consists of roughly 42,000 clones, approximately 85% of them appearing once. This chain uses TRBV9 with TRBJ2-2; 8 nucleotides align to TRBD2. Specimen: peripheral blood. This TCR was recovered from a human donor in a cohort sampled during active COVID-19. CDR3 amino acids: CASSGLGTSGGTGELFF. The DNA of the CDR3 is TGTGCCAGCAGCGGACTCGGGACTAGTGGGGGGACCGGGGAGCTGTTTTTT.